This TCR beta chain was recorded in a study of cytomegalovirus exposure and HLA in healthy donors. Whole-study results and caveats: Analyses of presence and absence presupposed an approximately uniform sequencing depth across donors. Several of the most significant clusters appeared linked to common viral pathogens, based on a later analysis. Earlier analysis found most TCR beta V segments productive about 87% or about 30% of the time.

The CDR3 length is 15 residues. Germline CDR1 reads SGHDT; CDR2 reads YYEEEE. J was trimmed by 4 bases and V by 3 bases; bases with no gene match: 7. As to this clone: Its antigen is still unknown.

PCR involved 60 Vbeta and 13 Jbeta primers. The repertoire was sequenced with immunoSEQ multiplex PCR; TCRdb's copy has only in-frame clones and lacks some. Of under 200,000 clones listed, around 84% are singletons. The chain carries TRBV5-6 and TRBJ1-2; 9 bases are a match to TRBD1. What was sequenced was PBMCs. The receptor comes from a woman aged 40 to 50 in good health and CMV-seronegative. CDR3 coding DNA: TGTGCCAGCAGCTCCACAGGGGGCAGGGGCTATGGCTACACCTTC. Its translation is CASSSTGGRGYGYTF.